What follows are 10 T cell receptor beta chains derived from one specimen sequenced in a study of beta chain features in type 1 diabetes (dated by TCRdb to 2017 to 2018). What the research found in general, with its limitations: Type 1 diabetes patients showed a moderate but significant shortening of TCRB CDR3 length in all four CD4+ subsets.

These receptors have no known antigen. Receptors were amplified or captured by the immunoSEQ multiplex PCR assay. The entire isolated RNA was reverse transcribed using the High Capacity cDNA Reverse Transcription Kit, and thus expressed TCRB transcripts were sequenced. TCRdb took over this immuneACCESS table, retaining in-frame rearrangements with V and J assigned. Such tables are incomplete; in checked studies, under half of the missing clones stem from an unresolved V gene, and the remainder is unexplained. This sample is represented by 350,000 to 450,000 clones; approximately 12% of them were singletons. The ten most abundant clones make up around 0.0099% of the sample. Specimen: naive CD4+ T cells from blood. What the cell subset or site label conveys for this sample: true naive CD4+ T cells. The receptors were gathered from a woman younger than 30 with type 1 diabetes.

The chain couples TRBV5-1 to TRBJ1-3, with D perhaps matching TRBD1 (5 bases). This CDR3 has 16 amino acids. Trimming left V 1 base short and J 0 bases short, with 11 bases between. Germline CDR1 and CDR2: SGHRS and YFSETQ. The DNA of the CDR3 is TGCGCCAGCAGCTTGAGCGGGGCTTACTCTGGAAACACCATATATTTT. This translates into CASSLSGAYSGNTIYF.

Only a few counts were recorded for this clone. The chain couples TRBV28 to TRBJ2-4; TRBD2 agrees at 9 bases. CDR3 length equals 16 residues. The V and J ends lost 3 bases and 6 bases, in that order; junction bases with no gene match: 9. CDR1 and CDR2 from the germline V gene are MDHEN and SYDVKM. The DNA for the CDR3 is TGTGCCAGCAGTTTTGCCCTAGCGGGAAAGGGAAACATTCAGTACTTC. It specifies CASSFALAGKGNIQYF.

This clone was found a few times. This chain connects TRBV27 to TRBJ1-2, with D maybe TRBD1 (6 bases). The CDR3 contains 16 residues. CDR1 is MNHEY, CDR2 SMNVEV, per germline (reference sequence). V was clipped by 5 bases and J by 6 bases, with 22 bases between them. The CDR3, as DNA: TGTGCCAGCAGTCATATAGCGATGCGGGGGCAGGATGGCTACACCTTC. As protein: CASSHIAMRGQDGYTF.

The chain's CDR3 is CASGLVQTKGISEQFF. Here the CDR3 DNA reads TGTGCTAGTGGTTTGGTACAGACTAAGGGCATCAGTGAGCAGTTCTTC. The V call is TRBV12-5, the J call TRBJ2-1; D may be TRBD2 (5 bases). Germline-derived CDR1 and CDR2 are LGHNT and FRNRAP. V was shortened by 0 bases and J by 9 bases, with 18 bases between the two germline ends. The CDR3 loop spans 16 amino acids.

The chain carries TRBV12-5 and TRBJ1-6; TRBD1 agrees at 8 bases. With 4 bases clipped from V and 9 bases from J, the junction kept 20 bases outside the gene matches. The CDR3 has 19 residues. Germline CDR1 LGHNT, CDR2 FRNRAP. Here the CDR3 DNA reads TGTGCTAGTGGTTCCCCCGACAGGGGCAAGATGCGCACCGGTTCACCCCTCCACTTT. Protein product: CASGSPDRGKMRTGSPLHF.

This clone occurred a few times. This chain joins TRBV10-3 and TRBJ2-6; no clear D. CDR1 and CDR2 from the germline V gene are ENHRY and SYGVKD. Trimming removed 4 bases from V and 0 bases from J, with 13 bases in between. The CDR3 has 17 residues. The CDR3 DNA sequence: TGTGCCATCAGTGGCAGTCTCCCACCCTCTGGGGCCAACGTCCTGACTTTC. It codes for CAISGSLPPSGANVLTF.

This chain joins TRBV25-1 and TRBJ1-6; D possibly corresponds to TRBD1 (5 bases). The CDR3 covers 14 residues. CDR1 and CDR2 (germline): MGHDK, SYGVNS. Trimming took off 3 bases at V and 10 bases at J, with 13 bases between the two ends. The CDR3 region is CASSDPQGWSPLHF. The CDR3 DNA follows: TGTGCCAGCAGTGATCCCCAGGGTTGGTCACCCCTCCACTTT. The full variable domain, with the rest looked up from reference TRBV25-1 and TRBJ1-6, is EADIYQTPRYLVIGTGKKITLECSQTMGHDKMYWYQQDPGMELHLIHYSYGVNSTEKGDLSSESTVSRIRTEHFPLTLESARPSHTSQYLCASSDPQGWSPLHFGNGTRLTVT.

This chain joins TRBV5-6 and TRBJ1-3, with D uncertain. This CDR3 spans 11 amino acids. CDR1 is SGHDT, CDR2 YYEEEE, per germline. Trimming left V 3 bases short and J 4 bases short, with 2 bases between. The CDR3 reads CASSSGNTIYF. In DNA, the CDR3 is TGTGCCAGCAGCTCGGGAAACACCATATATTTT.

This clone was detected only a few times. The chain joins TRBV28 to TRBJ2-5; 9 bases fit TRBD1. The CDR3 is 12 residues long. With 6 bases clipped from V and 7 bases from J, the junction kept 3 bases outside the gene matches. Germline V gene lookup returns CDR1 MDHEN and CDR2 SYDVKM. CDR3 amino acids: CASRLQGATQYF. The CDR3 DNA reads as TGTGCCAGCAGGCTACAGGGGGCGACCCAGTACTTC.

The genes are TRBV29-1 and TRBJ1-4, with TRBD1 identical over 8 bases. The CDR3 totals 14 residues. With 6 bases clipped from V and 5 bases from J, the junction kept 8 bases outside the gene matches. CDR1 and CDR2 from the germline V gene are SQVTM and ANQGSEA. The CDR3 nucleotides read TGCAGCGTGAAGATCAGGGGGCGGAATGAAAAACTGTTTTTT. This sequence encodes CSVKIRGRNEKLFF.